A selection of T cell receptor beta chains follows, all from one sample in a study of T cells in Graves' hyperthyroidism and ophthalmopathy. TCRdb reprocessed the multiplex PCR reads with MiXCR, giving one entry per CDR3 protein. The sample includes some 400,000 distinct CDR3 sequences, approximately 13% seen only once; the top ten take roughly 11%. The sample consisted of blood. The receptor source for this set is a woman in her fifties or sixties with Graves' hyperthyroidism. Each CDR3 is given with its conserved first and last residue. D genes are given only for firm matches. Part of the rows lack a size; the others show once, few, many or a class for expanded clones.

J gene | clone size | D gene | V gene | CDR3 protein | CDR3 DNA
TRBJ2-7 | many | NA | TRBV2 | CASTATTLSYEQYF | TGTGCCAGCACTGCGACTACCCTCTCCTACGAGCAGTACTTC
TRBJ2-1 | many | TRBD2 | TRBV24-1 | CATSDTGTGLAGRNEQFF | TGTGCCACCAGTGATACTGGGACTGGACTAGCGGGCCGCAATGAGCAGTTCTTC
TRBJ2-1 | NA | TRBD2 | TRBV6-1 | CASRPGTSGSTEQFF | TGTGCCAGCAGACCTGGGACTAGCGGGAGTACTGAGCAGTTCTTC
TRBJ2-1 | many | NA | TRBV7-6 | CASSLGGPNEQFF | TGTGCCAGCAGCTTGGGGGGGCCCAATGAGCAGTTCTTC
TRBJ2-5 | few | NA | TRBV10-3 | CAISETIQGTQYF | TGTGCCATCAGTGAGACGATTCAGGGAACCCAGTACTTC
TRBJ2-3 | many | NA | TRBV7-2 | CASSSGSSSTDTQYF | TGTGCCAGCAGCTCCGGGAGTTCTAGCACAGATACGCAGTATTTT
TRBJ2-7 | few | TRBD2 | TRBV20-1 | CSARDGAGGPREQYF | TGCAGTGCTAGAGATGGGGCGGGAGGGCCTCGTGAGCAGTACTTC
TRBJ2-2 | many | NA | TRBV11-2 | CASSLDRRATGELFF | TGTGCCAGCAGCTTAGATCGGAGGGCAACCGGGGAGCTGTTTTTT
TRBJ2-7 | many | NA | TRBV20-1 | CSARRAAWGRGNSYEQYF | TGCAGTGCTAGGCGGGCAGCGTGGGGACGCGGCAACTCCTACGAGCAGTACTTC
TRBJ1-6 | many | TRBD1 | TRBV27 | CASSWGTGSLRLHF | TGTGCCAGCAGTTGGGGGACAGGCAGCTTACGCCTCCACTTT
TRBJ2-7 | many | NA | TRBV7-2 | CASSLESGGAYEQYF | TGTGCCAGCAGCTTAGAGTCCGGAGGAGCCTACGAGCAGTACTTC
TRBJ1-1 | few | NA | TRBV19 | CASSPNPGTEAFF | TGTGCCAGTAGTCCTAACCCGGGTACTGAAGCTTTCTTT
TRBJ2-2 | many | NA | TRBV12-3/TRBV12-4 | CASSFKRSRELFF | TGTGCCAGCAGTTTCAAACGGTCCCGGGAGCTGTTTTTT
TRBJ1-5 | many | NA | TRBV12-3/TRBV12-4 | CASSITGKAQPQHF | TGTGCCAGCAGTATTACCGGGAAGGCCCAGCCCCAGCATTTT
TRBJ2-2 | many | TRBD1 | TRBV10-3 | CAISATGLTGELFF | TGTGCCATCAGTGCGACAGGGCTCACCGGGGAGCTGTTTTTT
TRBJ2-7 | NA | TRBD2 | TRBV5-1 | CASSWGTSKEQYF | TGCGCCAGCAGCTGGGGGACTAGTAAAGAGCAGTACTTC
TRBJ2-7 | many | NA | TRBV18 | CASSPADDYEQYF | TGTGCCAGCTCACCGGCAGATGACTACGAGCAGTACTTC
TRBJ2-4 | many | NA | TRBV2 | CASSEVRGGTKNIQYF | TGTGCCAGCAGTGAAGTCAGGGGGGGAACCAAAAACATTCAGTACTTC
TRBJ1-6 | NA | NA | TRBV9 | CASSVGGAGSPLHF | TGTGCCAGCAGCGTAGGAGGGGCGGGCTCACCCCTCCACTTT
TRBJ2-1 | many | TRBD2 | TRBV7-9 | CASSPEAGGNYNEQFF | TGTGCCAGCAGCCCGGAAGCGGGAGGGAACTACAATGAGCAGTTCTTC
TRBJ2-7 | many | TRBD2 | TRBV11-2 | CASSKTPTGGTYEQYF | TGTGCCAGCAGCAAGACCCCCACGGGAGGCACCTACGAGCAGTACTTC
TRBJ2-7 | many | TRBD1 | TRBV20-1 | CSARTGFPYEQYF | TGCAGTGCCAGGACAGGGTTCCCCTACGAGCAGTACTTC
TRBJ2-3 | many | NA | TRBV10-3 | CAISADGQVDTQYF | TGTGCCATCAGCGCCGATGGGCAGGTAGATACGCAGTATTTT
TRBJ2-1 | many | NA | TRBV20-1 | CSARGLLSYNEQFF | TGCAGTGCTAGAGGTCTTCTATCCTACAATGAGCAGTTCTTC